These 5 T cell receptor beta chains were all obtained from the same sample, sequenced in a study of cytomegalovirus exposure and HLA in healthy donors. The PCR made use of 60 Vbeta and 13 Jbeta primers. Some clones are missing from TCRdb's copy, which holds only in-frame ones; the method was immunoSEQ multiplex PCR. The top ten clones hold 8.8% of a sample with approximately 140,000 clones, more than 60% of them seen once. Specimen: PBMCs. These receptors originate from a woman aged 45 to 65 in good health and CMV-seropositive.

This chain connects TRBV30 to TRBJ2-7; 13 nucleotides align to TRBD2. The CDR3 is 16 residues long. The germline V gene has CDR1 GTSNPN and CDR2 SVGIG (reference sequence). Trimming at V came to 2 bases and at J to 4 bases, leaving 8 bases not matched to a gene. The CDR3 region has the DNA TGTGCCTGGAGTTTAGGACTAGCGGGGGCCAAGTACGAGCAGTACTTC. It translates to CAWSLGLAGAKYEQYF.

V is TRBV28 and J is TRBJ1-2; the match to TRBD1 covers 11 bases. V gave up 5 bases and J gave up 5 bases; unmatched junction bases: 7. This CDR3 contains 15 residues. CDR1 MDHEN and CDR2 SYDVKM come from the germline V gene. The CDR3 sequence: CASSARTGGWYGYTF. The CDR3 coding sequence is TGTGCCAGCAGTGCCCGGACAGGGGGCTGGTATGGCTACACCTTC.

In DNA form, the CDR3 reads TGTGCCAGCAGCCCCCGACAGGGTAGCTCCTACGAGCAGTACTTC. Encoded protein: CASSPRQGSSYEQYF. This chain uses TRBV7-2 with TRBJ2-7; TRBD1 aligns across 7 bases. Germline values: CDR1 SGHTA, CDR2 FQGNSA. The CDR3 sequence is 15 residues long. The J segment lost 0 bases and the V segment lost 5 bases, leaving 7 bases of the junction unmatched.

This chain connects TRBV2 to TRBJ2-5, with TRBD1 identical over 9 bases. The CDR3 is 15 residues long. Germline CDR1 SNHLY, CDR2 FYNNEI. V shed 2 bases, J shed 6 bases, and the junction held 7 bases outside the gene matches. The DNA for the CDR3 is TGTGCCAGCAGTGAAATTGGGACAGGGATGCAGACCCAGTACTTC. Translation: CASSEIGTGMQTQYF.

The chain carries TRBV5-1 and TRBJ1-1; TRBD1 is a possible D gene (6 bases). The germline V gene encodes CDR1 SGHRS and CDR2 YFSETQ. Trimming removed 3 bases from V and 0 bases from J, with 18 bases in between. CDR3 size: 17 residues. The CDR3 region has the DNA TGCGCCAGCAGCTGGCCGAGGGGGGGGGACCTGAACACTGAAGCTTTCTTT. It codes for CASSWPRGGDLNTEAFF.